One sample yielded the 18 T cell receptor beta chains listed below, sequenced in a study of CXCR3-negative and CXCR3-positive naive CD8 T cells. It was by 5' RACE with UMI labels that the TRB cDNA libraries were prepared. For each CDR3 protein, TCRdb gives one entry from its re-call of the 5' RACE reads, without DNA. This table lists about 22,000 distinct CDR3 sequences. The sequenced sample consisted of memory CD8+ T cells from blood. These receptor sequences come from a human donor in good health. Some clones in this sample may be carry-over from other donors' samples.

The rearrangement joins TRBV3-1 to TRBJ2-1; TCRdb selects TRBD2, and the lack of DNA leaves this call unchecked. The V gene's germline CDR1 is LGHDT and CDR2 YNNKEL (reference sequence). This CDR3 spans 13 amino acids. CDR3 residues: CASSRTKDNEQFF.

The V gene is TRBV5-1, the J gene TRBJ1-1; the TCRdb D gene call, TRBD1, has no DNA to confirm it. This CDR3 has 14 residues. Germline V gene data show CDR1 as SGHRS and CDR2 as YFSETQ. The CDR3 loop is CASSYSGENTEAFF.

The chain is built from TRBV10-3 and TRBJ2-3; TCRdb gives TRBD2 as the D gene, but with no DNA this cannot be confirmed. The CDR3 runs to 15 residues. Germline assignment: CDR1 ENHRY and CDR2 SYGVKD. This CDR3 reads CAIGVEGVFTDTQYF.

This chain joins TRBV11-2 and TRBJ1-5. Germline CDR1 SGHAT, CDR2 FQNNGV. CDR3 length: 17 residues. The CDR3 is CASSLDLGRPGNQPQHF.

The rearrangement links TRBV20-1 to TRBJ2-7. CDR1 and CDR2 from the germline V gene are DFQATT and SNEGSKA (reference sequence). The CDR3 loop spans 12 amino acids. The CDR3: CSAESLSYEQYF.

CDR3 amino acids: CSVETGAISGNTIYF. The V call is TRBV29-1, the J call TRBJ1-3; the D gene TCRdb calls, TRBD1, cannot be checked with no DNA. Germline assignment: CDR1 SQVTM and CDR2 ANQGSEA. This CDR3 region has 15 residues.

The V and J genes are TRBV29-1 and TRBJ2-2; the TCRdb call, TRBD1, lacks DNA for checking. The germline V gene has CDR1 SQVTM and CDR2 ANQGSEA. CDR3 length equals 12 residues. The CDR3 spells CSVVVTGGELFF.

This clonotype registers medium-sized by frequency. J is TRBJ1-1 and V is TRBV2; the D call from TCRdb, TRBD1, cannot be confirmed without DNA. Germline loops: CDR1 SNHLY, CDR2 FYNNEI. CDR3 length: 15 amino acids. This chain's CDR3 is CASRMTGGPNTEAFF.

The chain links TRBV30 to TRBJ2-7; absent DNA, TCRdb's TRBD1 call cannot be checked. CDR3 length: 12 residues. In germline, CDR1 is GTSNPN, CDR2 SVGIG (reference sequence). The CDR3: CAWTGGLGEQYF.

The gene calls are TRBV28 and TRBJ2-7; TCRdb's D gene call, TRBD2, goes unchecked for lack of DNA. Germline CDR1 reads MDHEN; CDR2 reads SYDVKM. This CDR3 has 14 residues. The CDR3 loop reads CASSDGLITYEQYF.

This chain links TRBV12-3 or TRBV12-4 with TRBJ2-3; no DNA is available, so the TRBD1 call from TCRdb remains unchecked. The CDR3 covers 15 residues. CDR3 protein: CASRGPTTTADTQYF.

The chain has TRBV5-1 and TRBJ2-7; lacking DNA, the TRBD1 call made by TCRdb goes unchecked. The CDR3 contains 14 residues. Germline CDR1 SGHRS, CDR2 YFSETQ. The CDR3 here is CASSFGDRDYEQYF.

J is TRBJ2-5 and V is TRBV29-1; TCRdb picks TRBD1, but there is no DNA to check that call. The CDR3 runs 17 residues. Germline-derived CDR1 and CDR2 are SQVTM and ANQGSEA. The CDR3 spells CSVEPYNRGRDQETQYF.

The genes are TRBV7-2 and TRBJ1-5. CDR3 length: 16 residues. Looked up from germline, CDR1 is SGHTA and CDR2 is FQGNSA. CDR3 protein: CASSLGFGWGNQPQRF.

The chain links TRBV6-2 or TRBV6-3 to TRBJ2-1; the D call from TCRdb, TRBD1, cannot be confirmed without DNA. This CDR3 spans 14 amino acids. Germline loops: CDR1 MNHEY, CDR2 SVGEGT. CDR3 region: CASSGDNRYNEQFF.

This chain joins TRBV5-1 and TRBJ2-7; lacking DNA, the TRBD1 call made by TCRdb goes unchecked. This CDR3 contains 14 residues. Germline V CDR1 and CDR2: SGHRS, YFSETQ. This chain's CDR3 is CASIPDRVSYEQYF.

CDR3 sequence: CASRLDGATNEKLFF. The chain joins TRBV4-2 to TRBJ1-4. Germline CDR1 LGHNA, CDR2 YNFKEQ. This CDR3 spans 15 amino acids.

The V and J genes are TRBV5-1 and TRBJ2-5; TCRdb proposes TRBD1, but this gene call is untestable without DNA. There are 14 residues in the CDR3. CDR1 and CDR2 (germline): SGHRS, YFSETQ. This chain's CDR3 is CASSFPGAQETQYF. Full variable domain (outside the CDR3, taken from reference TRBV5-1 and TRBJ2-5): KAGVTQTPRYLIKTRGQQVTLSCSPISGHRSVSWYQQTPGQGLQFLFEYFSETQRNKGNFPGRFSGRQFSNSRSEMNVSTLELGDSALYLCASSFPGAQETQYFGPGTRLLVL.